The next 23 T cell receptor beta chains were all read from a single sample in a study of T-cell memory formation after mild COVID-19. TCRdb reprocessed the 5' RACE reads with MiXCR, giving one entry per CDR3 protein. The sample lists nearly 250,000 distinct CDR3 sequences, about 16% seen once, with less than 2.5% in the top ten. The specimen sequenced was PBMCs or a T cell subset sorted from them (not recorded which). Every receptor here comes from an adult woman who had mild COVID-19 (a few samples of this study predate the infection). Cell type and time point are not known.

The V call is TRBV4-1, the J call TRBJ2-3, with 12 bases aligning to TRBD2. V was clipped by 4 bases and J by 3 bases; unmatched bases: 17. Germline V lookup: CDR1 MGHRA, CDR2 YSYEKL. There are 20 residues in the CDR3. This CDR3 reads CASSPNVPWLAGGPTDTQYF. CDR3 nucleotide sequence: TGCGCCAGCAGCCCCAACGTCCCCTGGCTAGCGGGGGGGCCAACAGATACGCAGTATTTT.

The chain couples TRBV5-1 to TRBJ2-1; 16 positions agree with TRBD2. The germline CDR1 and CDR2 sequences are SGHRS and YFSETQ. The CDR3 has 16 residues. V lost 6 bases, J lost 6 bases, and 6 bases stayed unmatched. The CDR3 DNA sequence: TGCGCCAGCATCCCGGGACTAGCGGGAGGGCCCAATGAGCAGTTCTTC. Protein product: CASIPGLAGGPNEQFF. Full variable domain (rest looked up from reference TRBV5-1 and TRBJ2-1): KAGVTQTPRYLIKTRGQQVTLSCSPISGHRSVSWYQQTPGQGLQFLFEYFSETQRNKGNFPGRFSGRQFSNSRSEMNVSTLELGDSALYLCASIPGLAGGPNEQFFGPGTRLTVL.

This clonotype turned up a few times. The chain links TRBV5-6 to TRBJ1-2, with TRBD1 matching 10 bases. The V gene's germline CDR1 is SGHDT and CDR2 YYEEEE. V trimming: 3 bases; J trimming: 6 bases; junction bases outside the gene matches: 2. The CDR3 runs to 13 residues. The CDR3 is CASSSGTGDGYTF. CDR3 nucleotide sequence: TGTGCCAGCAGCTCCGGGACAGGGGATGGCTACACCTTC.

This rearrangement joins TRBV12-3 or TRBV12-4 to TRBJ2-2, with TRBD2 matching 9 bases. After removal of 4 bases from V and 4 bases from J, the junction contained 13 bases not matched to a gene. This CDR3 comprises 18 residues. CDR3 DNA sequence: TGTGCCAGCAGTTATAGTGGGGGGCGAGCGGGAGGCACCGGGGAGCTGTTTTTT. It yields the protein CASSYSGGRAGGTGELFF.

This clonotype has just a few counts. This chain joins TRBV20-1 and TRBJ1-4; D remains unclear. V lost 0 bases and J lost 7, with 21 bases in between. CDR1 and CDR2 (germline): DFQATT, SNEGSKA (reference sequence). CDR3 length: 17 residues. The CDR3 bases are TGCAGTGCTAGAGATATGGACCGGGCCGGAGGCGGTGAAAAACTGTTTTTT. It encodes CSARDMDRAGGGEKLFF.

The rearrangement uses TRBV29-1 and TRBJ1-5; possible D gene TRBD1, 5 bases. Looked up from germline, CDR1 is SQVTM and CDR2 is ANQGSEA. CDR3 length: 15 amino acids. V shed 6 bases and J shed 0 bases, with 15 bases lying between them. The CDR3 DNA reads as TGCAGCGTCCAACTGTCAGGGAATAGCAATCAGCCCCAGCATTTT. This sequence encodes CSVQLSGNSNQPQHF. The variable domain in full, with the rest retrieved from reference TRBV29-1 and TRBJ1-5, is SAVISQKPSRDICQRGTSLTIQCQVDSQVTMMFWYRQQPGQSLTLIATANQGSEATYESGFVIDKFPISRPNLTFSTLTVSNMSPEDSSIYLCSVQLSGNSNQPQHFGDGTRLSIL.

V is TRBV29-1 and J is TRBJ2-5, with 8 bases lining up with TRBD1. J was trimmed by 3 bases and V by 5 bases; bases with no gene match: 5. CDR1 and CDR2 (germline): SQVTM, ANQGSEA. The CDR3 sequence is 13 residues long. The chain's CDR3 is CSVRGQGEETQYF. CDR3 DNA: TGCAGCGTTAGAGGACAGGGCGAAGAGACCCAGTACTTC.

The chain has TRBV20-1 and TRBJ1-5, with 10 bases matching TRBD1. Germline V gene data show CDR1 as DFQATT and CDR2 as SNEGSKA (reference sequence). V lost 6 bases to trimming and J lost 7 bases; unmatched junction nucleotides: 12. The CDR3 totals 15 residues. CDR3: CSAPLVTGGRQPQHF. The CDR3 nucleotides read TGCAGTGCCCCGCTGGTGACAGGGGGCCGCCAGCCCCAGCATTTT.

This clonotype showed up just a few times. V usage is TRBV3-1 and J usage is TRBJ2-1; 8 bases are a match to TRBD2. The germline V gene encodes CDR1 LGHDT and CDR2 YNNKEL (reference sequence). The J segment lost 5 bases and the V segment lost 6 bases, leaving 12 bases of the junction unmatched. CDR3 size: 16 residues. CDR3 nucleotide sequence: TGTGCCAGCAGACTTACGAGCGGGGGCCTTAACAATGAGCAGTTCTTC. Its translation: CASRLTSGGLNNEQFF.

Only a few counts were recorded for this clonotype. This chain uses TRBV7-2 with TRBJ2-2; 7 bases align to TRBD2. Germline V gene lookup returns CDR1 SGHTA and CDR2 FQGNSA. CDR3 length: 16 amino acids. V lost 5 bases, J lost 0 bases, and 6 bases stayed unmatched. The CDR3 loop is CASSTKSGANTGELFF. The CDR3 region has the DNA TGTGCCAGCAGCACCAAAAGCGGGGCGAACACCGGGGAGCTGTTTTTT.

This clonotype was found a few times. V usage is TRBV24-1 and J usage is TRBJ2-3, with 10 bases identical to TRBD2. The CDR3 is made up of 17 amino acids. Per germline, CDR1 KGHDR and CDR2 SFDVKD. Losses at the gene ends were 0 bases for V and 5 bases for J; bases not matched to a gene: 7. CDR3 in amino acids: CATSDLAASGSRDTQYF. For the CDR3, the DNA is TGTGCCACCAGTGATTTGGCAGCTAGCGGGAGTAGAGATACGCAGTATTTT.

The chain carries TRBV19 and TRBJ2-1; perhaps TRBD2 as D (6 bases). Germline V gene sequence: CDR1 LNHDA, CDR2 SQIVND (reference sequence). Trimming shortened V by 6 bases and J by 9 bases, and 12 bases separated the two germline ends. The CDR3 has 12 residues. The CDR3 region has the DNA TGTGCCAGTAGCACCGCCGGGGGTGAGCAGTTCTTC. This sequence encodes CASSTAGGEQFF.

The chain couples TRBV19 to TRBJ1-1; D not resolved. The CDR3 is 11 amino acids. Germline V gene lookup returns CDR1 LNHDA and CDR2 SQIVND (reference sequence). V was clipped by 8 bases and J by 2 bases, with 6 bases between them. Written as DNA, the CDR3 is TGTGCCAGTGTGGGAAACACTGAAGCTTTCTTT. Its translation is CASVGNTEAFF.

This sequence joins TRBV30 and TRBJ1-2; TRBD1 is a possible D gene (5 bases). The CDR3 has 17 residues. Trimming removed 3 bases at V and 3 bases at J, with 23 bases between. Germline V gene sequence: CDR1 GTSNPN, CDR2 SVGIG (reference sequence). CDR3 coding DNA: TGTGCCTGGAGAGGCTCGCTTGGCGGGGGAACCTACTATGGCTACACCTTC. Translation gives CAWRGSLGGGTYYGYTF.

In this sample, this clonotype turned up a few times. The V call is TRBV12-3 or TRBV12-4, the J call TRBJ2-1, with TRBD2 matching over 12 bases. CDR3 length: 19 amino acids. V gave up 5 bases and J gave up 0 bases; unmatched junction bases: 11. The CDR3 loop reads CASSPRLAGGPFSYNEQFF. In nucleotides, the CDR3 is TGTGCCAGCAGTCCCCGGCTAGCGGGAGGGCCCTTCTCCTACAATGAGCAGTTCTTC.

The chain is built from TRBV7-2 and TRBJ1-1, with D uncertain. V lost 5 bases and J lost 1, with 8 bases in between. The CDR3 totals 13 residues. Germline CDR1 reads SGHTA; CDR2 reads FQGNSA. CDR3 loop: CASSRQANTEAFF. CDR3 DNA: TGTGCCAGCAGCCGCCAGGCGAACACTGAAGCTTTCTTT.

Many counts were recorded for this clonotype. The J gene is TRBJ2-1, the V gene TRBV14; 10 bases are shared with TRBD2. The CDR3 has 15 amino acids. Germline CDR1 is SGHDN and CDR2 is FVKESK. V shed 2 bases, J shed 7 bases, and the junction held 5 bases outside the gene matches. The CDR3 sequence: CASSQLAGVSNEQFF. CDR3 DNA: TGTGCCAGCAGCCAACTAGCGGGAGTTTCAAATGAGCAGTTCTTC.

V is TRBV5-6 and J is TRBJ2-3; D might be TRBD2 (5 bases). Germline-derived CDR1 and CDR2 are SGHDT and YYEEEE. Between the trimmed V and J ends, which lost 1 base and 0 bases, there was a span of 18 bases. The CDR3 covers 18 residues. This CDR3 is CASSLLNGISTSTDTQYF. The CDR3 bases are TGTGCCAGCAGCTTGTTAAACGGGATTAGTACTAGCACAGATACGCAGTATTTT.

The rearrangement uses TRBV6-5 and TRBJ1-1, with a possible D match to TRBD1 (6 bases). Trimming removed 3 bases from V and 1 base from J, with 9 bases in between. The CDR3 is 14 amino acids. Germline CDR1 is MNHEY and CDR2 is SVGAGI. CDR3 sequence (DNA): TGTGCCAGCAGTTATCGCAGGGGGAACACTGAAGCTTTCTTT. Amino acids: CASSYRRGNTEAFF.

This clonotype was observed a few times. The CDR3 nucleotides read TGTGCCAGCAGCGTAGACGGCAGGGGGCGCCTCGGTGAAAAACTGTTTTTT. Protein sequence: CASSVDGRGRLGEKLFF. The V gene is TRBV9, the J gene TRBJ1-4; TRBD1 matches at 8 bases. CDR1 and CDR2 from the germline V gene are SGDLS and YYNGEE. Trimming at V came to 0 bases and at J to 7 bases, leaving 11 bases not matched to a gene. The CDR3 covers 17 residues.

This chain links TRBV5-5 with TRBJ2-3; weak D call: TRBD2 (6 bases). Trimming took 5 bases from V and 2 from J, leaving 15 bases between them. There are 15 residues in the CDR3. Looked up from germline, CDR1 is SGHKS and CDR2 is YYEKEE (reference sequence). As DNA, the CDR3 is TGTGCCAGCAGTCGGGGCGGAGGGTACACAGATACGCAGTATTTT. Amino acids: CASSRGGGYTDTQYF.

This clonotype was seen a handful of times. The CDR3 protein is CASSSRTGANYGYTF. CDR3 DNA: TGTGCCAGCAGTTCCAGGACAGGGGCTAACTATGGCTACACCTTC. This rearrangement joins TRBV12-3 or TRBV12-4 to TRBJ1-2; 9 bases line up with TRBD1. The V and J ends lost 4 bases and 0 bases, in that order; junction bases with no gene match: 3. This CDR3 contains 15 residues.

This clonotype showed up just a few times. V is TRBV6-5 and J is TRBJ1-6; unclear D gene. CDR3 length: 14 amino acids. Germline-derived CDR1 and CDR2 are MNHEY and SVGAGI. Trimming removed 5 bases from V and 7 bases from J, with 12 bases in between. The CDR3 coding sequence is TGTGCCAGCAGTAGGTCGGGTCTGAATTCACCCCTCCACTTT. Translating gives CASSRSGLNSPLHF.